The clone carrying this T cell receptor (beta chain) was counted between two and nine times. What it binds is unknown. The genes and germline here are from mouse. The missing CDR3 end, 1 residue past where the read stops, is filled in from the germline J gene. Clones were sequenced by immunoSEQ multiplex PCR, and TCRdb holds only the in-frame ones, with some missing. The table shows about 50,000 clones, with 73% occurring only once. The record originates from a study of tissue T cells after allogeneic stem cell transplantation. Trimming pared 2 bases from V and 1 base from J, leaving 9 bases between. The CDR3 spans 14 residues. From germline, CDR1 is GFQATS and CDR2 STVNSAI. Findings of the study overall: Across patients, clones rarely overlapped, yet motif clusters were shared tissue-specifically. In patients and mice, blood and spleen missed much of tissue repertoire.

The sequenced material came from sorted cells pooled from one or two spleens. The chain combines TRBV20 with TRBJ1-3; tentatively, D is TRBD1 (6 bases). This clonotype was sampled from a pool of C57BL/6 mice in good health. Partial CDR3 DNA: TGTGGTGCTAGGTCTGGGGGCTCTGGAAATACGCTCTAT. Its translation is CGARSGGSGNTLY. The complete CDR3 reads CGARSGGSGNTLYF. The complete variable domain, with remaining parts taken from reference TRBV20 and TRBJ1-3, reads GALVYQYPRRTICKSGTSMRMECQAVGFQATSVAWYRQSPQKTFELIALSTVNSAIKYEQNFTQEKFPISHPNLSFSSMTVLNAYLEDRGLYLCGARSGGSGNTLYFGEGSRLIVV.